This T cell receptor (beta chain) was captured in a study of T-cell reconstitution after alpha-beta-depleted transplantation in children. This clonotype turned up a few times. The germline V gene has CDR1 DFQATT and CDR2 SNEGSKA (reference sequence). After removal of 6 bases from V and 3 bases from J, the junction contained 7 bases not matched to a gene. The CDR3 totals 13 residues. Construction of the TCRbeta library involved unique molecular identifiers. TCRdb reanalysed the PCR reads using MiXCR and keeps one entry per CDR3 protein. The top ten clones hold more than 2% of a sample with around 530,000 distinct CDR3 sequences, 30% to 35% of them seen once.

V and J are TRBV20-1 and TRBJ2-7; TRBD2 matches 8 bases. This sample comprised PBMCs from the stem cell graft donor, obtained from the stem cell graft. The TCR sequence derives from a human donor who donated a stem cell graft to a child with aplastic anemia. The CDR3 protein is CSAPNSGSYEQYF. CDR3 bases: TGCAGTGCCCCGAACAGCGGGAGCTACGAGCAGTACTTC.